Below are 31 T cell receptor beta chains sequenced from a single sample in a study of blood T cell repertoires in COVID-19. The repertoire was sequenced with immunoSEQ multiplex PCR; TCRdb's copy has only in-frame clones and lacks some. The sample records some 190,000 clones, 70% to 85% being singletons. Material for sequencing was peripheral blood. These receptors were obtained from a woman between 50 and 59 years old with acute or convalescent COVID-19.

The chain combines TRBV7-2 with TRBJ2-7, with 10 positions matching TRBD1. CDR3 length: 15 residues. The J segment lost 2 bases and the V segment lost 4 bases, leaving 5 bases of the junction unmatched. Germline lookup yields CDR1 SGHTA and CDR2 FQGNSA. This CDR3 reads CASSSRDRGAYEQYF. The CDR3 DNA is TGTGCCAGCAGCTCCAGGGACAGGGGCGCCTACGAGCAGTACTTC. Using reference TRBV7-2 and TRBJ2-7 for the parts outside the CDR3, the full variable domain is GAGVSQSPSNKVTEKGKDVELRCDPISGHTALYWYRQSLGQGLEFLIYFQGNSAPDKSGLPSDRFSAERTGGSVSTLTIQRTQQEDSAVYLCASSSRDRGAYEQYFGPGTRLTVT.

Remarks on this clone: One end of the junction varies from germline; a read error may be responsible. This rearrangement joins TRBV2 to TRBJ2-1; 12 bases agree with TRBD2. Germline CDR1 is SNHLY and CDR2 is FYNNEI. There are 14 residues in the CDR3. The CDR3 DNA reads TGTGCCAGCCGGGTCGGGGCTAGCGGGGGGGCGATGATCTTC. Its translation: CASRVGASGGAMIF.

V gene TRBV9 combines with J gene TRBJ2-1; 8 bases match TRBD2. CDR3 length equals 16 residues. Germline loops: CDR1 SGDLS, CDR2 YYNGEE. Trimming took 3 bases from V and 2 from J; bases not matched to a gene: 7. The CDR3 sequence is CASSAGGLGTYNEQFF. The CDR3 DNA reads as TGTGCCAGCAGCGCGGGGGGACTAGGCACCTACAATGAGCAGTTCTTC.

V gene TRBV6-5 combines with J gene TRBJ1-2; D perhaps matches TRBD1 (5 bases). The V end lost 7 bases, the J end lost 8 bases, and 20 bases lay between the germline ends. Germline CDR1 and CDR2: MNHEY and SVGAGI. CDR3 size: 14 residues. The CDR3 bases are TGTGCCAGCATCTCTAACCGCAGGGAACGGGGCTACACCTTC. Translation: CASISNRRERGYTF.

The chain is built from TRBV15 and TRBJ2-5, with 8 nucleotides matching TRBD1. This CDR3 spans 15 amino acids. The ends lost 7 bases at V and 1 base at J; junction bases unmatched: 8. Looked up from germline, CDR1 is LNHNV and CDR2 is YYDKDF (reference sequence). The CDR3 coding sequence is TGTGCCACCATCGAGGACAGGGTGGCCCAAGAGACCCAGTACTTC. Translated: CATIEDRVAQETQYF.

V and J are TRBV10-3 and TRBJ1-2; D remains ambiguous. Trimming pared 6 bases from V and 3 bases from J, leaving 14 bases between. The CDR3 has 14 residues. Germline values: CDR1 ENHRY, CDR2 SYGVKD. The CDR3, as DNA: TGTGCCATCAGGGGAGGAGGCCTCGACTATGGCTACACCTTC. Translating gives CAIRGGGLDYGYTF.

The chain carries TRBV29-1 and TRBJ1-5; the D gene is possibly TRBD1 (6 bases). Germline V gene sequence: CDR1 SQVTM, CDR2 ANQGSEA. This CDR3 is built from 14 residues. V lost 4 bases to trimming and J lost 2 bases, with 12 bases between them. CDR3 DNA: TGCAGCGTTGTGCTAACAGGGCGCAATCAGCCCCAGCATTTT. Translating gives CSVVLTGRNQPQHF.

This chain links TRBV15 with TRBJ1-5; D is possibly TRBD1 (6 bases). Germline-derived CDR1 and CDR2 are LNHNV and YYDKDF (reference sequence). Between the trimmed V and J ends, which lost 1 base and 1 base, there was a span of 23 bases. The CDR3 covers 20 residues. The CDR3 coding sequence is TGTGCCACCAGCAGAGTTGCACAGGGATTCAAAGGTTGGAGCAATCAGCCCCAGCATTTT. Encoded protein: CATSRVAQGFKGWSNQPQHF.

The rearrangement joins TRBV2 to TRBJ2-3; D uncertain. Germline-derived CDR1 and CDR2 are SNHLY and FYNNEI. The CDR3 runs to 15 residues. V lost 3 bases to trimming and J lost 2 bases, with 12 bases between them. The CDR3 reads CASSDNQVYTDTQYF. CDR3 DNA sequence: TGTGCCAGCAGTGACAACCAGGTATACACAGATACGCAGTATTTT.

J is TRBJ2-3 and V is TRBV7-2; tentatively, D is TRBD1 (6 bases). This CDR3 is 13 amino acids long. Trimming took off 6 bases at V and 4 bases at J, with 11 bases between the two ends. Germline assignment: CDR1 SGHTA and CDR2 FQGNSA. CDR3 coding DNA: TGTGCCAGCAGAAACAGGGAAGCAGATACGCAGTATTTT. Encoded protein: CASRNREADTQYF.

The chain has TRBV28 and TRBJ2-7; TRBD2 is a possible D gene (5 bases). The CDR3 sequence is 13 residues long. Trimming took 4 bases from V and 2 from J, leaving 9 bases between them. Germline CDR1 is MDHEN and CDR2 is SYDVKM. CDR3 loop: CASSYPGAYEQYF. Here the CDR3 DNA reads TGTGCCAGCAGTTACCCCGGGGCCTACGAGCAGTACTTC.

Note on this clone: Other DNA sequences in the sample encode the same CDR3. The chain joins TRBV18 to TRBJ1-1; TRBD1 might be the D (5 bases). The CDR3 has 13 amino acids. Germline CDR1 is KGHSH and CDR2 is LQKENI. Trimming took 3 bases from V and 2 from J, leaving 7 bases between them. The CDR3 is CASSPGGNTEAFF. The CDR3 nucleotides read TGTGCCAGCTCACCCGGGGGTAACACTGAAGCTTTCTTT.

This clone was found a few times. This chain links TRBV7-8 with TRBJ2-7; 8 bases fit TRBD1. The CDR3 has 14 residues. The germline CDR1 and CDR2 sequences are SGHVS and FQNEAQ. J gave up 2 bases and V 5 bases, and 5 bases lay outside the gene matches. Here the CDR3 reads CASSVDRGPYEQYF. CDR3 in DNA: TGTGCCAGCAGCGTCGACAGGGGACCCTACGAGCAGTACTTC.

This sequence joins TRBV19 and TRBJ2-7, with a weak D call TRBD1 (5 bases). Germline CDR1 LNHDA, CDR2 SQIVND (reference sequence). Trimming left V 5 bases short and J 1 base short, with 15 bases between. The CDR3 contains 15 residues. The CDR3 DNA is TGTGCCAGTAGTCCCTCGACAGCGACGTCCTACGAGCAGTACTTC. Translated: CASSPSTATSYEQYF. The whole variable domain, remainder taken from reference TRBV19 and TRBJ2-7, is DGGITQSPKYLFRKEGQNVTLSCEQNLNHDAMYWYRQDPGQGLRLIYYSQIVNDFQKGDIAEGYSVSREKKESFPLTVTSAQKNPTAFYLCASSPSTATSYEQYFGPGTRLTVT.

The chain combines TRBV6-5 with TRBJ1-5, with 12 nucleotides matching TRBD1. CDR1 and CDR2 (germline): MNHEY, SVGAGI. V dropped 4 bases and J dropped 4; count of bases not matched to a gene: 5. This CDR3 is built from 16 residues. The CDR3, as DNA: TGTGCCAGCAGTTTTCCGGGACAGGGGGCGAATCAGCCCCAGCATTTT. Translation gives CASSFPGQGANQPQHF.

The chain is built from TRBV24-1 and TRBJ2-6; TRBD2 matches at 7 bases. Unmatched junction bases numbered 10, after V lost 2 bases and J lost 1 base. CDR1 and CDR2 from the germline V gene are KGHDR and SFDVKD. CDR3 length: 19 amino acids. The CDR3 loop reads CATSDWLADGGSGANVLTF. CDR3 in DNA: TGTGCCACCAGTGATTGGCTAGCGGATGGAGGATCTGGGGCCAACGTCCTGACTTTC.

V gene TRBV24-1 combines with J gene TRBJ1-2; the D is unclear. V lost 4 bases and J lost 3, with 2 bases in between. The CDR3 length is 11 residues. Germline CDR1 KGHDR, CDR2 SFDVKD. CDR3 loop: CATSDDYGYTF. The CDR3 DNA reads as TGTGCCACCAGTGACGACTATGGCTACACCTTC.

CDR3 nucleotides: TGTGCCAGTAGTATCCACCGGGAGGAGACCCAGTACTTC. It translates to CASSIHREETQYF. The chain combines TRBV19 with TRBJ2-5; weak D call: TRBD2 (6 bases). Looked up from germline, CDR1 is LNHDA and CDR2 is SQIVND (reference sequence). The CDR3 loop spans 13 amino acids. Trimming took off 3 bases at V and 5 bases at J, with 10 bases between the two ends.

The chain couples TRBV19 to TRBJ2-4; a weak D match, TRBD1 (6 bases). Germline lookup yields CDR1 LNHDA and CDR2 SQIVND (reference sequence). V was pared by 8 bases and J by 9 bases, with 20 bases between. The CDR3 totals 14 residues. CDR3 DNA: TGTGCCAGTGGATCAGGGGAGAGGGGCGGCATTCAGTACTTC. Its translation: CASGSGERGGIQYF.

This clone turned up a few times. The CDR3 loop is CASSVRTGGYGYTF. The CDR3 bases are TGTGCCAGCAGTGTGAGGACAGGGGGCTATGGCTACACCTTC. The chain links TRBV2 to TRBJ1-2, with 10 bases identical to TRBD1. With 4 bases clipped from V and 4 bases from J, the junction kept 3 bases outside the gene matches. Germline CDR1 reads SNHLY; CDR2 reads FYNNEI. The CDR3 has 14 amino acids.

DNA of the CDR3: TGTGCCAGCAGCAGTAGCGGGGAGGGCTCCTACGAGCAGTACTTC. This translates into CASSSSGEGSYEQYF. V and J are TRBV7-9 and TRBJ2-7, with 8 bases lining up with TRBD2. The V gene's germline CDR1 is SEHNR and CDR2 FQNEAQ (reference sequence). This CDR3 spans 15 amino acids. V lost 5 bases to trimming and J lost 0 bases; unmatched junction nucleotides: 6. The variable domain in full, completed from reference TRBV7-9 and TRBJ2-7, reads DTGVSQNPRHKITKRGQNVTFRCDPISEHNRLYWYRQTLGQGPEFLTYFQNEAQLEKSRLLSDRFSAERPKGSFSTLEIQRTEQGDSAMYLCASSSSGEGSYEQYFGPGTRLTVT.

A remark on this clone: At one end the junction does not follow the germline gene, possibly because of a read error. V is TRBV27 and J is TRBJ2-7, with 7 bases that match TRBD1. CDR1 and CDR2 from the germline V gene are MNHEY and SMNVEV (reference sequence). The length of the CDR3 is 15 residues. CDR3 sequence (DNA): TGTGCCAGCAGTCCTCGACAGGGTAGCTCCCACGAGCAGTACTTC. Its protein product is CASSPRQGSSHEQYF.

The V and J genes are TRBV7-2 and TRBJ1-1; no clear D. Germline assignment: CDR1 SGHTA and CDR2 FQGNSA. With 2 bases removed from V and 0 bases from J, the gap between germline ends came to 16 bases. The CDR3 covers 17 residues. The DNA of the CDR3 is TGTGCCAGCAGCTTACTTGCGAGGGTCGGCCTGAACACTGAAGCTTTCTTT. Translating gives CASSLLARVGLNTEAFF.

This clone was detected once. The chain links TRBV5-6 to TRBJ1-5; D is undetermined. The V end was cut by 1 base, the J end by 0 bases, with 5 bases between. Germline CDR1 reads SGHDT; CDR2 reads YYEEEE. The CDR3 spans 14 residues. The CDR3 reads CASSLFYSNQPQHF. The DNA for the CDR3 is TGTGCCAGCAGCTTGTTTTATAGCAATCAGCCCCAGCATTTT.

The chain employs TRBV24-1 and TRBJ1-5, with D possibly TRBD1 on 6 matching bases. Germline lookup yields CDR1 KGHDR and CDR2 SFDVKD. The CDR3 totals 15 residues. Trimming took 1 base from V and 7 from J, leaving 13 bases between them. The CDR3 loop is CATSDLTRGGQPQHF. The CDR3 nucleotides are TGTGCCACCAGTGATTTAACCAGGGGCGGCCAGCCCCAGCATTTT.

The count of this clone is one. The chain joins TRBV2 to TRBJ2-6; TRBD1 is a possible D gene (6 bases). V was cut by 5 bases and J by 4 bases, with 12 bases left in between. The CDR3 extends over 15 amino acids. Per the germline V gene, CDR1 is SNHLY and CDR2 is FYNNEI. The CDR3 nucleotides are TGTGCCAGCAGTAACAGGGCGGACGGGGCCAACGTCCTGACTTTC. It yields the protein CASSNRADGANVLTF.

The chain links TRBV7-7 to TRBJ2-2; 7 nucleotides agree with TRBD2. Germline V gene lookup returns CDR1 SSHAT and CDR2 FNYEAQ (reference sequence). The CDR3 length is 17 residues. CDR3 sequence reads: CASPSAKGASGTGELFF. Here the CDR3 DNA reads TGTGCTAGCCCGTCGGCCAAAGGGGCTAGCGGAACCGGGGAGCTGTTTTTT.

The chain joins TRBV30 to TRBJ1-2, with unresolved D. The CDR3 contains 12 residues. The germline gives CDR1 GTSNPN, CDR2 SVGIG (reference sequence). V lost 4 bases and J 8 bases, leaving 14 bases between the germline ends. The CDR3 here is CAWNEGFKGYTF. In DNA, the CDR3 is TGTGCCTGGAACGAGGGTTTCAAGGGCTACACCTTC.

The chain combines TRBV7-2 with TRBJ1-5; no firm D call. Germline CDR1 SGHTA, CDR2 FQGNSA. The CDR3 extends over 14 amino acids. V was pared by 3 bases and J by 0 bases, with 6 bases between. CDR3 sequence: CASSFSSSNQPQHF. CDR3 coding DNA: TGTGCCAGCAGCTTTTCATCTAGCAATCAGCCCCAGCATTTT.

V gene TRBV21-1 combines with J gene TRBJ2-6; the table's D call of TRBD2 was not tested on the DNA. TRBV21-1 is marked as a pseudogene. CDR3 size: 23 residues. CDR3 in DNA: TGTGCCAGCAGCAAAGGATCTCTCGAGCGGGGGGGAGGTTTTAGCTCTGGGGCCAACGTCCTGACTTTC. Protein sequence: CASSKGSLERGGGFSSGANVLTF.

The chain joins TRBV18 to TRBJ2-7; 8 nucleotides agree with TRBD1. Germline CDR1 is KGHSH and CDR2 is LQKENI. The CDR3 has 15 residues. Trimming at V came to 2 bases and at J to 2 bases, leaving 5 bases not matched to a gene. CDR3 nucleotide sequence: TGTGCCAGCTCACCAGGGCAGGGGGCTCCCTACGAGCAGTACTTC. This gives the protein CASSPGQGAPYEQYF.